This T cell receptor (beta chain) was retrieved from a study of CD8 T cells in Susac syndrome (dated by TCRdb to between 2018 and 2021). About the full investigation: Repertoire sequencing was used to test whether CD8+ T cell activation and differentiation in Susac syndrome was antigen driven.

From cysteine to phenylalanine, the CDR3 is 13 amino acids long. Only the CDR3 DNA is retained, 39 bases long and in frame from the first base. Reading the germline V gene gives CDR1 SQVTM and CDR2 ANQGSEA. Trimming costs V 7 bases and J 0 bases, and their ends lie 12 bases apart. What the research found in general, with its limitations: The study acknowledged that relatively few individuals were included in the TCR sequencing and HLA analysis.

Of note for this clonotype: Its antigen is currently not known. Qualities for individual bases were not recorded, and no much larger clone is one base off.

Peripheral blood CD8+ and CD4+ T cells from healthy donors, Susac syndrome patients and multiple sclerosis patients were profiled using high-throughput TCR beta sequencing. Healthy donors were included as age- and sex-matched controls. CD8+ TEMRA cells were enriched by FACS, while bulk CD8+ and CD4+ T cells were purified by magnetic negative isolation. Blood was collected in EDTA tubes and processed within 24 hours, with PBMCs isolated through density gradient centrifugation. PBMCs intended for TCR sequencing were frozen in liquid nitrogen and were later thawed in a 37 degrees C water bath. Purity of sorted or isolated CD4+, CD8+ and CD8+ TEMRA cells was at least 90%. RNA was extracted using the RNeasy kit, and roughly 0.45 to 1 ug of the RNA was reverse transcribed with random hexamers. The immunoSEQ multiplex PCR assay, which covers 54 Vbeta and 13 Jbeta segments, was used to amplify TCR beta CDR3 regions. PCR amplification bias was corrected by using a synthetic template baseline for primer optimization and computational correction. Turning to the authors' computational methods: Only productive sequences were kept, with reads annotated to V, D and J genes according to IMGT and analyzed in immunoSEQ Analyzer. To calculate clonality, Shannon entropy was normalized by log2 of the number of productive unique sequences and then subtracted from one. Public and private clones were assessed among the 100 most prevalent clones of each patient and control. Clones were defined as Susac-specific when absent from the healthy and MS cohorts, from about 1,100 published viral clones and from other ImmuneACCESS disease sequences. The raw public data were reprocessed by TCRdb itself: fastp quality trimming at Q25, MiXCR clonotype calling, in-frame beta chains only. Identical CDR3 proteins give one entry, which carries the most common genes and DNA. The V and J calls shown here were made by TCRdb, not taken from the authors' results. Present in this sample are under 200,000 distinct CDR3 sequences, roughly 95% of which were seen just once. The top ten clones comprise roughly 0.1% of the sample.

Sequenced input: CD4+ T cells from PBMCs. The V and J segments used are TRBV29-1 and TRBJ1-1, with the D gene not clear enough to name. This receptor was taken from a human donor in good health. The CDR3 corresponds to CSASENLNTEAFF. The nucleotide sequence reads as follows: TGCAGCGCTTCAGAGAATTTGAACACTGAAGCTTTCTTT. The variable domain in full, with residues beyond the CDR3 obtained from the reference TRBV29-1 and TRBJ1-1 genes, is SAVISQKPSRDICQRGTSLTIQCQVDSQVTMMFWYRQQPGQSLTLIATANQGSEATYESGFVIDKFPISRPNLTFSTLTVSNMSPEDSSIYLCSASENLNTEAFFGQGTRLTVV.